This is a list of T cell receptor beta chains from one sample in a study of T-cell memory formation after mild COVID-19. TCRdb reanalysed the 5' RACE reads using MiXCR and keeps one entry per CDR3 protein. The table lists more than 250,000 distinct CDR3 sequences, about a sixth of them singletons. The sample taken for sequencing was PBMCs or a T cell subset sorted from them (not recorded which). Source of these receptors: a man younger than 30 who had mild COVID-19 (a few samples of this study predate the infection). Cell type and time point are not known. Each CDR3 is given with its conserved first and last residue. The D gene is left open where the match is weak. The listing skips clone size in some rows; elsewhere it reads once, few, many or a size class.

j_call: TRBJ1-5; clone_size: NA; v_call: TRBV5-1; d_call: NA; cdr3_aa: CASSSGGYGNQPQHF; cdr3_nt: TGCGCCAGCAGCTCAGGAGGATATGGCAATCAGCCCCAGCATTTT
j_call: TRBJ2-3; clone_size: few; v_call: TRBV5-1; d_call: TRBD1; cdr3_aa: CASSLGQGRGVTDTQYF; cdr3_nt: TGCGCCAGCAGCTTGGGACAGGGAAGAGGTGTCACAGATACGCAGTATTTT
j_call: TRBJ2-1; clone_size: NA; v_call: TRBV7-8; d_call: TRBD1; cdr3_aa: CASSLVTGAGQFF; cdr3_nt: TGTGCCAGCAGCTTAGTGACAGGGGCGGGGCAGTTCTTC
j_call: TRBJ2-1; clone_size: NA; v_call: TRBV28; d_call: NA; cdr3_aa: CASRTGSNSYNEQFF; cdr3_nt: TGTGCCAGCAGGACGGGTTCCAACTCCTACAATGAGCAGTTCTTC
j_call: TRBJ1-1; clone_size: NA; v_call: TRBV7-2; d_call: NA; cdr3_aa: CASSSAQFAEAFF; cdr3_nt: TGTGCCAGCAGCTCCGCCCAATTCGCTGAAGCTTTCTTT
j_call: TRBJ1-6; clone_size: NA; v_call: TRBV9; d_call: TRBD1; cdr3_aa: CASSVGGTGVDSPLHF; cdr3_nt: TGTGCCAGCAGCGTAGGGGGGACAGGGGTGGATTCACCCCTCCACTTT
j_call: TRBJ2-3; clone_size: NA; v_call: TRBV6-6; d_call: NA; cdr3_aa: CASSDWVDTQYF; cdr3_nt: TGTGCCAGCAGTGATTGGGTAGATACGCAGTATTTT
j_call: TRBJ2-7; clone_size: NA; v_call: TRBV4-3; d_call: TRBD1; cdr3_aa: CASSSGTGNYEQYF; cdr3_nt: TGCGCCAGCAGTTCCGGGACAGGGAACTACGAGCAGTACTTC
j_call: TRBJ1-1; clone_size: NA; v_call: TRBV18; d_call: NA; cdr3_aa: CASSPDSGEAFF; cdr3_nt: TGTGCCAGCTCACCGGACAGCGGGGAAGCTTTCTTT
j_call: TRBJ2-2; clone_size: NA; v_call: TRBV7-9; d_call: NA; cdr3_aa: CASSSSGIGRELFF; cdr3_nt: TGTGCCAGCAGTTCCTCAGGGATAGGACGGGAGCTGTTTTTT